Detailed here is one TCR beta chain. As yet, its antigen is unknown. TCRdb reanalysed the reads using MiXCR and keeps one entry per CDR3 protein. The sample contains 400,000 to 600,000 distinct CDR3 sequences, roughly 42% of which appear only once. V was shortened by 5 bases and J by 9 bases, with 11 bases between the two germline ends. The CDR3 spans 12 residues. Germline V lookup: CDR1 SGHAT, CDR2 FQNNGV. This entry comes from a study of T cell repertoires in cytomegalovirus infection. In the study overall: Public TCR beta signature analysis indicated the presence of both CMV infection and matching HLA type.

General observations from the study: Across the ex vivo response, the dominant clonotypes were HLA-C-restricted CMV-specific TCR beta clonotypes.

This chain joins TRBV11-2 and TRBJ2-1; the D is unclear. This material consisted of cultured PBMCs, taken from culture after CMV antigen stimulation. This sequence originates from a human donor in good health (CMV status not recorded). Some clones in this sample may be carry-over from other donors' samples. CDR3 loop: CASSPSISEQFF. Written as DNA, the CDR3 is TGTGCCAGCAGCCCATCAATCAGTGAGCAGTTCTTC.